This TCR beta chain was sequenced in a study of CD8+ T cells in alopecia areata. Turning to the study itself: Treated patients were given 5 to 10 mg oral tofacitinib twice daily. Whole-study findings and limits: Sharing of TCR sequences between patients (possibly for HLA-related reasons) was less clear than in mice. An increase in clonality over normal scalp was evident in lesional scalp, especially alopecia totalis/universalis. Scalp samples also yield sequences from resident alphabeta T cells of normal skin.

A note on this clone: Antigen unknown.

Extracted RNA was reverse transcribed, and the resulting cDNA served as sequencing template. Clones were read by immunoSEQ multiplex PCR, and TCRdb kept only the in-frame ones, dropping some. The table includes about 180,000 clones, 67% detected once. The CDR3 totals 13 residues. Per the germline V gene, CDR1 is SQVTM and CDR2 is ANQGSEA. Trimming took 8 bases from V and 8 from J, leaving 19 bases between them. V is TRBV29-1 and J is TRBJ2-1, with D perhaps given as TRBD1 or TRBD2 (6 bases each). The source was CD8+ T cells sorted from blood, collected at week 0. The TCR comes from a human donor with alopecia areata. The CDR3: CSKSMYGGDEQFF. CDR3 nucleotides: TGCAGCAAGTCAATGTACGGGGGCGATGAGCAGTTCTTC.